Following are 20 T cell receptor beta chains from one sample sequenced in a study of blood T cell repertoires in COVID-19. The table came from immunoSEQ multiplex PCR; TCRdb's copy has only in-frame clones and leaves some out. Seen here are around 380,000 clones, more than 75% observed once, and the top ten hold 1% to 1.5%. Sequenced: PBMCs or T cells enriched from blood (not recorded which). The receptors come from a young man who had recovered from COVID-19.

J is TRBJ2-5 and V is TRBV10-1; 8 bases map to TRBD2. The CDR3 spans 14 residues. Germline V lookup: CDR1 WNHNN, CDR2 SYGVQD (reference sequence). V lost 5 bases and J lost 5; bases outside the gene matches: 7. The DNA of the CDR3 is TGCGCCAGCAGTAGGGGACTAGTAACGGAGACCCAGTACTTC. This encodes CASSRGLVTETQYF.

V and J are TRBV5-4 and TRBJ2-7; 9 nucleotides match TRBD2. With 4 bases clipped from V and 6 bases from J, the junction kept 8 bases outside the gene matches. Per germline, CDR1 SGHNT and CDR2 YYREEE (reference sequence). The CDR3 loop spans 14 amino acids. CDR3 in amino acids: CASSTTSGSAEQYF. Here the CDR3 DNA reads TGTGCCAGCAGCACTACTAGCGGGTCCGCCGAGCAGTACTTC.

There are a few counts of this clone. This chain connects TRBV9 to TRBJ1-1; weak D call: TRBD1 (6 bases). Germline values: CDR1 SGDLS, CDR2 YYNGEE. This CDR3 is 14 amino acids long. Trimming left V 4 bases short and J 3 bases short, with 13 bases between. This CDR3 reads CASSYTGTDTEAFF. The CDR3 nucleotides are TGTGCCAGCAGCTACACAGGGACGGACACTGAAGCTTTCTTT. Based on the CDR3 plus reference TRBV9 and TRBJ1-1, the full variable domain is DSGVTQTPKHLITATGQRVTLRCSPRSGDLSVYWYQQSLDQGLQFLIQYYNGEERAKGNILERFSAQQFPDLHSELNLSSLELGDSALYFCASSYTGTDTEAFFGQGTRLTVV.

This chain links TRBV19 with TRBJ1-4; 7 bases map to TRBD1. CDR1 is LNHDA, CDR2 SQIVND, per germline (reference sequence). Unmatched junction bases numbered 3, after V lost 4 bases and J lost 4 bases. This CDR3 is built from 14 residues. The CDR3 sequence is CASSNGDSNEKLFF. The CDR3, as DNA: TGTGCCAGTAGTAACGGGGACAGTAATGAAAAACTGTTTTTT.

The genes are TRBV5-6 and TRBJ2-3, with D maybe TRBD2 (5 bases). Between the trimmed V and J ends, which lost 4 bases and 5 bases, there was a span of 5 bases. The CDR3 contains 11 residues. Germline V gene data show CDR1 as SGHDT and CDR2 as YYEEEE. This chain's CDR3 is CASSEGDTQYF. The CDR3 bases are TGTGCCAGCAGCGAGGGAGATACGCAGTATTTT.

The rearrangement links TRBV6-5 to TRBJ1-1; D perhaps matches TRBD1 (5 bases). This CDR3 comprises 14 residues. Germline CDR1 and CDR2: MNHEY and SVGAGI. Trimming stripped 7 bases from V and 3 bases from J, with 15 bases between. CDR3 DNA: TGTGCCAGCACCCCCTCGGGGGTCTACACTGAAGCTTTCTTT. Protein: CASTPSGVYTEAFF.

This rearrangement joins TRBV21-1 to TRBJ1-4; the table's TRBD1 call for D was not verified on the DNA. TRBV21-1 is listed as a pseudogene. The CDR3 runs 13 residues. CDR3 region: CASPGQSNEKLFF. In DNA form, the CDR3 reads TGTGCCAGCCCAGGGCAGAGCAATGAAAAACTGTTTTTT.

Details on this clone: Other DNA variants within this sample encode the same CDR3. The V and J genes are TRBV5-1 and TRBJ2-1; TRBD1 matches 9 bases. Germline V gene data show CDR1 as SGHRS and CDR2 as YFSETQ. The junction had 8 bases not matched to a gene; V was cut back by 0 bases and J by 7 bases. CDR3 length: 16 residues. The CDR3 DNA reads as TGCGCCAGCAGCTTGGTTGCCGGGACAGGGTTTAATGAGCAGTTCTTC. It yields the protein CASSLVAGTGFNEQFF.

The J gene is TRBJ2-7, the V gene TRBV6-5; 11 bases match TRBD1. The CDR3 consists of 16 residues. The germline gives CDR1 MNHEY, CDR2 SVGAGI. V shed 2 bases, J shed 4 bases, and the junction held 7 bases outside the gene matches. CDR3 bases: TGTGCCAGCAGTTACCGTCTCGGGACAGGGGGTTACGAGCAGTACTTC. Encoded protein: CASSYRLGTGGYEQYF.

The sample holds one count of this clone. The chain carries TRBV2 and TRBJ1-5; 7 nucleotides agree with TRBD1. The J segment lost 5 bases and the V segment lost 4 bases, leaving 2 bases of the junction unmatched. Germline lookup yields CDR1 SNHLY and CDR2 FYNNEI. CDR3 length equals 13 residues. Written as DNA, the CDR3 is TGTGCCAGCAGTGTACAGGGGTATCAGCCCCAGCATTTT. Translating it yields CASSVQGYQPQHF.

The chain is built from TRBV9 and TRBJ1-5; no clear D gene. CDR1 and CDR2 (germline): SGDLS, YYNGEE. This CDR3 contains 15 residues. Trimming removed 0 bases from V and 0 bases from J, with 7 bases in between. The DNA for the CDR3 is TGTGCCAGCAGCGTAGCAGGTACTAGCAATCAGCCCCAGCATTTT. Its translation is CASSVAGTSNQPQHF.

In its sample, this clone was seen once. This chain connects TRBV6-5 to TRBJ2-7, with 9 bases lining up with TRBD1. Germline trimming cut 6 bases from V and 7 bases from J; bases unmatched to any gene: 10. Looked up from germline, CDR1 is MNHEY and CDR2 is SVGAGI. The CDR3 contains 14 residues. The DNA of the CDR3 is TGTGCCAGCAGAACCGGGACAGGGCGTAAAGAGCAGTACTTC. Translated, it gives CASRTGTGRKEQYF.

V usage is TRBV4-1 and J usage is TRBJ2-3; TRBD2 is a possible D gene (6 bases). Trimming pared 8 bases from V and 2 bases from J, leaving 20 bases between. Germline V lookup: CDR1 MGHRA, CDR2 YSYEKL. The CDR3 is 16 amino acids. CDR3 sequence: CASSFSPAGNTDTQYF. The DNA for the CDR3 is TGCGCCAGCTCCTTTTCCCCTGCGGGGAACACAGATACGCAGTATTTT.

V and J are TRBV4-2 and TRBJ2-7; TRBD2 agrees at 9 bases. This CDR3 contains 15 residues. The germline V gene encodes CDR1 LGHNA and CDR2 YNFKEQ. V lost 0 bases to trimming and J lost 2 bases; unmatched junction nucleotides: 2. As DNA, the CDR3 is TGTGCCAGCAGCCAAGAAGCTAGCGGGGCCTACGAGCAGTACTTC. It translates to CASSQEASGAYEQYF.

The chain carries TRBV6-2 or TRBV6-3 and TRBJ1-5, with D uncertain. Trimming removed 6 bases from V and 0 bases from J, with 21 bases in between. This CDR3 comprises 18 residues. Germline V lookup: CDR1 MNHEY, CDR2 SVGEGT. CDR3 sequence reads: CASSKAIDMSNSNQPQHF. DNA of the CDR3: TGTGCCAGCAGCAAAGCTATCGACATGTCTAATAGCAATCAGCCCCAGCATTTT.

The DNA for the CDR3 is TGTGCCAGCAGCTCCGGGACACAATATGGCTACACCTTC. It specifies CASSSGTQYGYTF. The V gene is TRBV5-6, the J gene TRBJ1-2; weak D call: TRBD1 (6 bases). CDR1 is SGHDT and CDR2 is YYEEEE in the germline V gene. The CDR3 covers 13 residues. V lost 3 bases to trimming and J lost 5 bases, with 11 bases between them.

The chain has TRBV7-9 and TRBJ2-3; D not resolved. Looked up from germline, CDR1 is SEHNR and CDR2 is FQNEAQ (reference sequence). V lost 4 bases and J 4 bases, leaving 3 bases between the germline ends. The CDR3 sequence is 11 residues long. CDR3 amino acids: CASSSSDTQYF. The CDR3 DNA is TGTGCCAGCAGCTCGTCAGATACGCAGTATTTT.

The rearrangement links TRBV9 to TRBJ1-5; TRBD1 might be the D (6 bases). The V end was cut by 2 bases, the J end by 0 bases, with 9 bases between. From germline, CDR1 is SGDLS and CDR2 YYNGEE. The CDR3 consists of 15 residues. DNA for the CDR3: TGTGCCAGCAGCGTGACAGGCTATAGCAATCAGCCCCAGCATTTT. Residues: CASSVTGYSNQPQHF.

This chain uses TRBV30 with TRBJ2-7; the match to TRBD1 covers 8 bases. The CDR3 extends over 20 amino acids. The germline V gene encodes CDR1 GTSNPN and CDR2 SVGIG (reference sequence). With V trimmed by 0 bases and J by 0 bases, 19 bases remained unmatched. This CDR3 is CAWSVTFFHRTGKASYEQYF. CDR3 coding DNA: TGTGCCTGGAGTGTAACCTTCTTCCACCGGACAGGGAAGGCCTCCTACGAGCAGTACTTC.

The V and J genes are TRBV9 and TRBJ1-4; 7 bases agree with TRBD1. The germline CDR1 and CDR2 sequences are SGDLS and YYNGEE. Trimming removed 3 bases from V and 8 bases from J; junction bases left unmatched: 10. The CDR3 has 15 residues. The CDR3 is CASSDRGAIGEKLFF. CDR3 DNA sequence: TGTGCCAGCAGCGACAGGGGAGCCATTGGAGAAAAACTGTTTTTT. The entire variable domain, with the rest obtained from reference TRBV9 and TRBJ1-4, is as follows: DSGVTQTPKHLITATGQRVTLRCSPRSGDLSVYWYQQSLDQGLQFLIQYYNGEERAKGNILERFSAQQFPDLHSELNLSSLELGDSALYFCASSDRGAIGEKLFFGSGTQLSVL.